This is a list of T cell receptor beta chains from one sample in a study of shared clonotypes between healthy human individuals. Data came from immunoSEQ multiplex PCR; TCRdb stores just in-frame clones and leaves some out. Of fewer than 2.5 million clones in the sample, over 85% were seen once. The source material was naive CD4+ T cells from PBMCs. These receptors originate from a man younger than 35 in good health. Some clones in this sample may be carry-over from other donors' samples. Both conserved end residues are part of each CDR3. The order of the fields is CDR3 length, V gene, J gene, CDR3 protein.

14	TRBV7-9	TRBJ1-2	CASSQTGTGGDYTF
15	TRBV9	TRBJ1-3	CASSVGVISGNTIYF
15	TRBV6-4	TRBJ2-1	CASSDGVGGTYEQFF
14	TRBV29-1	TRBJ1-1	CSVLSLSGATEAFF
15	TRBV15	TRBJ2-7	CATSRGQIITYEQYF
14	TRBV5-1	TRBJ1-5	CASSLGSANQPQHF
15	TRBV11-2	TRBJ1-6	CASSLSAGYNSPLHF
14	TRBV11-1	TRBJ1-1	CASSSGQGFTEAFF
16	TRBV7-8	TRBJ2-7	CASIDPDRPSSYEQYF
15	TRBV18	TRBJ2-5	CASSLGTGGWETQYF
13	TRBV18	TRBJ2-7	CASSPPSGREQYF
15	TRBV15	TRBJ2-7	CATSSPGRSSYEQYF
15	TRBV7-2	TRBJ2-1	CASSLARGNYNEQFF
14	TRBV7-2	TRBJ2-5	CASSFFTSQETQYF
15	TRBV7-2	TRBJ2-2	CASSTMWTGGGELFF
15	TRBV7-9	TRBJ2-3	CASSFVLAGTNTQYF
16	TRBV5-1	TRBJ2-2	CASGEQGLSDTGELFF
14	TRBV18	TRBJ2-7	CASSPLQSADEQYF
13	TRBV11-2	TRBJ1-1	CASSLGHPTEAFF
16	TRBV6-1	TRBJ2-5	CASSEGSLLYQETQYF
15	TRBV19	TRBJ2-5	CASSLTRAGPGAQYF
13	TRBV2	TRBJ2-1	CASRRTRDNEQFF